These 29 T cell receptor beta chains came from one sample sequenced in a study of tumor-infiltrating lymphocytes in primary liver carcinoma. The approximately 17-32 mg bulk tissue piece was not sorted before simultaneous RNA and DNA extraction. cDNA specific to TCR beta was made from 500 ng of total RNA, with a constant-region primer employed for priming. Modified slightly, ARM-PCR produced TCR beta libraries over three nested multiplex PCR rounds. TRBV1-TRBV30 forward primers paired with a C-beta reverse primer were used in the first two PCR rounds, which ran approximately 11 cycles each. A single record per CDR3 protein comes from TCRdb applying MiXCR to the multiplex PCR reads. The sample has about 60,000 distinct CDR3 sequences; about 71% are singletons. Sequenced input: liver tumor tissue from sampling region 4. Subset denoted: tumor region T4, right-lateral pole. These receptors were taken from a man between 35 and 55 years old with primary liver carcinoma and hepatitis B virus infection.

As regards this clonotype: One end of the junction fails to match germline, which may point to a read error. The chain combines TRBV5-4 with TRBJ2-1; D remains unclear. CDR1 and CDR2 (germline): SGHNT, YYREEE (reference sequence). This CDR3 is built from 13 residues. The CDR3 here is CVSRPDGYNEQFF. CDR3 DNA sequence: TGTGTCAGCAGACCCGACGGATACAATGAGCAGTTCTTC.

The chain couples TRBV5-5 to TRBJ2-7; unclear D gene. Germline loops: CDR1 SGHKS, CDR2 YYEKEE (reference sequence). The CDR3 runs 13 residues. The CDR3 spells CVSSFDITYEQYF. The CDR3, as DNA: TGTGTTAGCAGCTTTGACATCACTTACGAGCAGTACTTC. Full variable domain (missing parts from reference TRBV5-5 and TRBJ2-7): DAGVTQSPTHLIKTRGQQVTLRCSPISGHKSVSWYQQVLGQGPQFIFQYYEKEERGRGNFPDRFSARQFPNYSSELNVNALLLGDSALYLCVSSFDITYEQYFGPGTRLTVT.

Concerning this clonotype: It may be a read error: a sequence one base away is much more abundant. V gene TRBV6-5 combines with J gene TRBJ2-7; maybe TRBD2 (6 bases). The CDR3 covers 13 residues. CDR1 MNHEY and CDR2 SVGAGI come from the germline V gene. This chain's CDR3 is CASLRLGSHEQYF. The CDR3 nucleotides read TGTGCCAGCTTAAGACTAGGCTCCCACGAGCAGTACTTC.

The chain recombines TRBV4-2 with TRBJ2-1, with D unclear. Germline CDR1 and CDR2: LGHNA and YNFKEQ. The CDR3 sequence is 14 residues long. V was trimmed by 7 bases and J by 7 bases, leaving 17 bases between them. The CDR3 DNA is TGTGCCAGCACCCTAGGGTACAGCGATAATGAGCAGTTCTTC. This gives the protein CASTLGYSDNEQFF.

With regard to this clonotype: Just one base apart from a much larger clone, this may be a read error. The chain couples TRBV12-3 or TRBV12-4 to TRBJ1-1; D not certain. The CDR3 has 14 amino acids. V was shortened by 1 base and J by 4 bases, with 10 bases between the two germline ends. The CDR3 sequence: CASSLGLMITEAFF. In DNA, the CDR3 is TGTGCCAGCAGTTTAGGGCTCATGATCACTGAAGCTTTCTTT.

This clonotype was seen many times. The rearrangement joins TRBV2 to TRBJ2-7; 9 positions agree with TRBD2. In germline, CDR1 is SNHLY, CDR2 FYNNEI. There are 16 residues in the CDR3. V shed 5 bases and J 3 bases; nucleotides not matched to a gene: 11. Here the CDR3 reads CASSLHPTSGFYEQYF. In DNA form, the CDR3 reads TGTGCCAGCAGTCTCCACCCGACTAGCGGCTTCTACGAGCAGTACTTC.

Only one count was recorded for this clonotype. The junction departs from the called germline gene at one end, perhaps through a read error. The chain uses TRBV5-5 and TRBJ2-5, with D perhaps matching TRBD2 (5 bases). The CDR3 totals 15 residues. The germline gives CDR1 SGHKS, CDR2 YYEKEE (reference sequence). The CDR3 coding sequence is TGTGCCATCAGCTTGGCCGGGCAGCGATGGGAGACTCAGTACTTC. This gives the protein CAISLAGQRWETQYF. Full variable domain (outside the CDR3, taken from reference TRBV5-5 and TRBJ2-5): DAGVTQSPTHLIKTRGQQVTLRCSPISGHKSVSWYQQVLGQGPQFIFQYYEKEERGRGNFPDRFSARQFPNYSSELNVNALLLGDSALYLCAISLAGQRWETQYFGPGTRLLVL.

Concerning this clonotype: A junction boundary mismatches the germline segment, possibly from a read error. The chain combines TRBV6-1 with TRBJ2-1, with TRBD1 identical over 7 bases. This CDR3 spans 15 amino acids. CDR1 is MNHNS and CDR2 is SASEGT in the germline V gene. Written as DNA, the CDR3 is TGTACCAGCAGTGGGGGCAGGGGGTTTAGCAATGAGCAGTTCTTC. Translating gives CTSSGGRGFSNEQFF.

Comments on this clonotype: This sequence may be a read error, since a much larger clone differs from it by one base. The J gene is TRBJ2-5, the V gene TRBV29-1; TRBD2 agrees at 9 bases. The V and J ends lost 0 bases and 9 bases, in that order; junction bases with no gene match: 8. CDR3 length: 14 amino acids. Germline lookup yields CDR1 SQVTM and CDR2 ANQGSEA. For the CDR3, the DNA is TGCAGCGTTGAAGATAAGGCTAGCGGGGAGGCCCAGTACTTC. Translated, it gives CSVEDKASGEAQYF.

This clonotype was recorded a few times. V gene TRBV29-1 combines with J gene TRBJ2-7; 9 nucleotides line up with TRBD2. The germline V gene encodes CDR1 SQVTM and CDR2 ANQGSEA. The CDR3 spans 14 residues. CDR3 nucleotides: TGCAACGTCAATAGCGGGAGAGCCACCTACGAGCAGTACTTC. This codes for CNVNSGRATYEQYF.

V gene TRBV12-3 or TRBV12-4 combines with J gene TRBJ2-1, with D unresolved. V was clipped by 7 bases and J by 6 bases, with 7 bases between them. The length of the CDR3 is 11 residues. The CDR3 spells CASIRSNEQFF. The CDR3 nucleotides are TGTGCCAGCATCCGGAGCAATGAGCAGTTCTTC.

Details on this clonotype: The junction does not match germline at one end; this may be a read error. J is TRBJ1-5 and V is TRBV4-1, with a possible D match to TRBD1 (5 bases). Germline V lookup: CDR1 MGHRA, CDR2 YSYEKL. The CDR3 consists of 15 residues. Here the CDR3 DNA reads TGCGCCAGCAGCCGAGGAGGAGGGGACGGCCAGCCCCACCATTTT. Its translation is CASSRGGGDGQPHHF.

With regard to this clonotype: One end of the junction varies from germline; a read error may be responsible. As DNA, the CDR3 is TGTACCAGCGGATACAGCGGGAATACAAATACGCAGTATTTT. It codes for CTSGYSGNTNTQYF. This chain joins TRBV6-6 and TRBJ2-3; 7 nucleotides match TRBD2. The CDR3 runs to 14 residues. Germline V CDR1 and CDR2: MNHNY, SVGAGI (reference sequence).

For this clonotype: One end of the junction does not line up with germline, which may come from a read error. This chain connects TRBV30 to TRBJ2-7; no firm D call. The CDR3 has 14 residues. Germline loops: CDR1 GTSNPN, CDR2 SVGIG (reference sequence). In DNA form, the CDR3 reads TGTGCCTGGAGTTTTGGGTGGAATCCCTATGAGCAGTACTTC. As protein: CAWSFGWNPYEQYF.

This clonotype was found many times. This sequence joins TRBV11-1 and TRBJ2-2; 7 nucleotides line up with TRBD1. J lost 2 bases, V lost 5 bases, and 5 bases had no gene match. There are 15 residues in the CDR3. Germline V gives CDR1 SGHAT, CDR2 FQDESV (reference sequence). This CDR3 is CASSTGQTNTGELFF. The CDR3 region has the DNA TGTGCCAGCAGCACGGGACAGACTAACACCGGGGAGCTGTTTTTT.

This clonotype was found many times. This chain connects TRBV5-1 to TRBJ2-3, with TRBD2 matching over 9 bases. Trimming at V came to 1 base and at J to 1 base, leaving 1 base not matched to a gene. CDR1 is SGHRS, CDR2 YFSETQ, per germline. This CDR3 has 15 residues. The CDR3 region is CASSLIAGGTDTQYF. The CDR3 coding sequence is TGCGCCAGCAGCTTGATAGCGGGAGGCACAGATACGCAGTATTTT.

This chain uses TRBV29-1 with TRBJ2-1; 7 bases line up with TRBD2. The CDR3 loop spans 14 amino acids. Looked up from germline, CDR1 is SQVTM and CDR2 is ANQGSEA. V trimming: 7 bases; J trimming: 9 bases; junction bases outside the gene matches: 15. The CDR3 sequence: CSGTVSGIYSEQFF. CDR3 bases: TGCAGCGGGACTGTGAGCGGGATCTATAGTGAGCAGTTCTTC.

V is TRBV29-1 and J is TRBJ2-7, with TRBD1 as a possible D gene (5 bases). Germline V CDR1 and CDR2: SQVTM, ANQGSEA. Trimming took 7 bases from V and 5 from J, leaving 15 bases between them. CDR3 length: 12 amino acids. Here the CDR3 reads CSACWGNHEQYF. The CDR3 nucleotides are TGCAGCGCGTGTTGGGGCAATCACGAGCAGTACTTC.

With respect to this clonotype: It is likely a read error, because the conserved phenylalanine at the end of the CDR3 is missing. The CDR3 region has the DNA TGTACCAGCTGGGGGGTGGACGAGTATACGCAGTATTTG. Translating gives CTSWGVDEYTQYL. V is TRBV7-8 and J is TRBJ2-3; a weak D match, TRBD2 (6 bases). Germline V CDR1 and CDR2: SGHVS, FQNEAQ. The CDR3 is 13 residues long.

This clonotype appeared a few times. This chain joins TRBV11-2 and TRBJ2-7; TRBD2 is a possible D gene (5 bases). CDR1 is SGHAT and CDR2 is FQNNGV in the germline V gene. Between the trimmed V and J ends, which lost 0 bases and 10 bases, there was a span of 19 bases. This CDR3 is built from 15 residues. CDR3 sequence reads: CASSLEPGITGEQYF. The CDR3 nucleotides read TGTGCCAGCAGCTTAGAGCCCGGGATCACTGGCGAACAGTACTTC. Drawing the rest from reference TRBV11-2 and TRBJ2-7, the complete variable domain is EAGVAQSPRYKIIEKRQSVAFWCNPISGHATLYWYQQILGQGPKLLIQFQNNGVVDDSQLPKDRFSAERLKGVDSTLKIQPAKLEDSAVYLCASSLEPGITGEQYFGPGTRLTVT.

This clonotype was counted a single time. The V call is TRBV5-1, the J call TRBJ2-3, with D possibly TRBD2 on 6 matching bases. CDR3 length: 16 residues. V lost 2 bases to trimming and J lost 4 bases, with 17 bases between them. Looked up from germline, CDR1 is SGHRS and CDR2 is YFSETQ. CDR3 loop: CASSLGGTGISDTQYF. As DNA, the CDR3 is TGCGCCAGCAGCTTAGGCGGGACTGGCATTTCAGATACGCAGTATTTT. Supplemented by reference TRBV5-1 and TRBJ2-3, the full variable domain reads KAGVTQTPRYLIKTRGQQVTLSCSPISGHRSVSWYQQTPGQGLQFLFEYFSETQRNKGNFPGRFSGRQFSNSRSEMNVSTLELGDSALYLCASSLGGTGISDTQYFGPGTRLTVL.

Many counts were recorded for this clonotype. In nucleotides, the CDR3 is TGTGCCAGCAGTAGGGCCGTGAGCTCCTACGAGCAGTACTTC. Amino acid sequence: CASSRAVSSYEQYF. The V and J genes are TRBV6-5 and TRBJ2-7; D remains unclear. Germline V gives CDR1 MNHEY, CDR2 SVGAGI. Trimming stripped 5 bases from V and 0 bases from J, with 11 bases between. CDR3 length: 14 amino acids.

CDR3 in amino acids: CAISEGQNLYEQYF. CDR3 bases: TGTGCCATCAGTGAAGGGCAGAATCTTTACGAGCAGTACTTC. The chain couples TRBV10-3 to TRBJ2-7; D is undetermined. Trimming removed 3 bases at V and 4 bases at J, with 13 bases between. The germline V gene has CDR1 ENHRY and CDR2 SYGVKD. The CDR3 is made up of 14 amino acids.

Of note for this clonotype: This clone may be a read error of a much larger clone one base away. As DNA, the CDR3 is TGTGCCAGCAGAGCGTTGGTTCGGACTAATGAAAAACTGCTTTTT. This gives the protein CASRALVRTNEKLLF. This chain connects TRBV6-2 or TRBV6-3 to TRBJ1-4, with no clear D. This CDR3 has 15 amino acids. CDR1 MNHEY and CDR2 SVGEGT come from the germline V gene.

This clonotype was counted at least ten times. The chain combines TRBV12-3 or TRBV12-4 with TRBJ1-5; D remains unclear. V was cut by 3 bases and J by 1 base, with 7 bases left in between. This CDR3 region has 14 residues. In DNA form, the CDR3 reads TGTGCCAGCAGTTTTCGGCTGAGCAATCAGCCCCAGCATTTT. Encoded protein: CASSFRLSNQPQHF.

Worth noting for this clonotype: This may arise from a read error, as a much more abundant clone is one base away. The rearrangement joins TRBV4-3 to TRBJ2-7; D might be TRBD2 (7 bases). The CDR3 totals 12 residues. V lost 3 bases and J 12 bases, leaving 15 bases between the germline ends. Germline V lookup: CDR1 LGHNA, CDR2 YSLEER. DNA of the CDR3: TGCGCCAGCAGCCAGGGAGGGGGAAAGCCGTACTTC. It yields the protein CASSQGGGKPYF.

Regarding this clonotype: This CDR3 fails to terminate in the conserved phenylalanine or tryptophan, so it likely reflects a read error. It is unclear where the CDR3 begins or ends on the DNA, so no DNA is shown, and the CDR3 is as TCRdb lists it. The gene calls are TRBV11-2 and TRBJ2-2; the table names TRBD2, a call not compared with the DNA. From its first to its last residue, the CDR3 has 17 amino acids. CDR1 and CDR2 (germline): SGHAT, FQNNGV. The CDR3 loop is CAGSLTLGGANTGEPFY.

In the case of this clonotype: The junction and the germline gene differ at one end; a read error may be behind it. The CDR3 is CASSTGGIVKSTIWNEQFF. CDR3 in DNA: TGTGCCAGCAGCACAGGCGGGATTGTCAAATCTACTATCTGGAATGAGCAATTCTTC. V gene TRBV11-1 combines with J gene TRBJ2-1, with TRBD2 as a possible D gene (6 bases). CDR1 is SGHAT, CDR2 FQDESV, per germline (reference sequence). The CDR3 loop spans 19 amino acids.

A remark on this clonotype: A much larger clone sits a single nucleotide away, making a read error possible. V usage is TRBV4-3 and J usage is TRBJ2-5; D gene ambiguous. Deletions cut 3 bases from V and 5 bases from J, with 10 bases between. Germline-derived CDR1 and CDR2 are LGHNA and YSLEER. The CDR3 extends over 13 amino acids. The CDR3 sequence is CASSHDLGETQYF. In nucleotides, the CDR3 is TGCGCCAGCAGCCATGATTTGGGGGAGACCCAGTACTTC.